This T cell receptor (beta chain) was profiled in a study of blood T cell repertoires in COVID-19. Trimming shortened V by 5 bases and J by 4 bases, and 15 bases separated the two germline ends. This CDR3 is built from 15 residues. CDR1 and CDR2 from the germline V gene are LGHDT and YNNKEL (reference sequence). Data came from immunoSEQ multiplex PCR; TCRdb stores just in-frame clones and leaves some out. The profile covers around 200,000 clones, with approximately 78% appearing a single time and about 9.3% taken by the ten largest. This receptor was identified in a man aged 40-49 years who had recovered from COVID-19. The sequencing sample was made of PBMCs or T cells enriched from blood (not recorded which). V is TRBV3-1 (or the pseudogene TRBV3-2) and J is TRBJ1-5; D may be TRBD1 (6 bases). The CDR3 spells CASSRSGAQNQPQHF. The CDR3 DNA is TGTGCCAGCAGCAGATCAGGGGCCCAAAATCAGCCCCAGCATTTT.